These T cell receptor beta chains were read from a single sample in a study of T cells in Graves' hyperthyroidism and ophthalmopathy. TCRdb reanalysed the multiplex PCR reads using MiXCR and keeps one entry per CDR3 protein. The sample contains around 690,000 distinct CDR3 sequences, 17% of which appear only once. What was sequenced was blood. The source of these receptors is a man aged 50 to 59 with Graves' hyperthyroidism. The CDR3 runs from the conserved cysteine through the conserved F or W. Fields, in order: clone size, V gene, D gene, J gene, CDR3 protein, CDR3 DNA. D genes are given only for firm matches. Part of the rows lack a size; the others show once, few, many or a class for expanded clones.

few	TRBV20-1	.	TRBJ2-5	CSSGTQETQYF	TGCAGCTCAGGGACTCAAGAGACCCAGTACTTC
.	TRBV6-2/TRBV6-3	.	TRBJ2-2	CASSYSGLLNTGELFF	TGTGCCAGCAGTTACAGTGGACTCTTGAACACCGGGGAGCTGTTTTTT
.	TRBV9	.	TRBJ1-2	CASSVGDNANYGYTF	TGTGCCAGCAGCGTAGGGGACAACGCTAACTATGGCTACACCTTC
.	TRBV7-2	.	TRBJ2-2	CASSQLAMNTGELFF	TGTGCCAGCAGCCAGCTAGCGATGAACACCGGGGAGCTGTTTTTT
few	TRBV24-1	TRBD2	TRBJ2-3	CATSDPGLAGADTQYF	TGTGCCACCAGTGACCCTGGACTAGCGGGAGCAGATACGCAGTATTTT
many	TRBV2	TRBD1	TRBJ1-5	CASSGTGGGQPQHF	TGTGCCAGCAGCGGGACAGGGGGCGGTCAGCCCCAGCATTTT
many	TRBV28	TRBD1	TRBJ2-2	CASRGSTGAVGELFF	TGTGCCAGCAGAGGAAGCACAGGGGCCGTCGGGGAGCTGTTTTTT
.	TRBV2	TRBD1	TRBJ2-1	CASSGSRGLPFF	TGTGCCAGCAGTGGTTCCAGGGGGCTCCCCTTCTTC
.	TRBV28	TRBD1	TRBJ1-2	CASRTGGASDYGYTF	TGTGCCAGCAGGACAGGGGGCGCCTCCGACTATGGCTACACCTTC
many	TRBV24-1	TRBD1	TRBJ2-2	CATSVRQGATGELFF	TGTGCCACCAGTGTGAGACAGGGAGCCACCGGGGAGCTGTTTTTT
many	TRBV29-1	.	TRBJ2-7	CSVERHSAQYF	TGCAGCGTTGAGCGCCATAGCGCGCAGTACTTC
.	TRBV5-1	TRBD2	TRBJ2-3	CASSSGLAALTDTQYF	TGCGCCAGCAGCTCGGGACTAGCGGCACTCACAGATACGCAGTATTTT
.	TRBV29-1	.	TRBJ2-2	CSVEGGTGELFF	TGCAGCGTTGAGGGGGGCACCGGGGAGCTGTTTTTT
.	TRBV19	TRBD1	TRBJ1-5	CASSGGGSVGNQPQHF	TGTGCCAGTAGTGGAGGGGGCTCGGTCGGCAATCAGCCCCAGCATTTT
few	TRBV7-3	.	TRBJ2-1	CASSATQGFSYNEQFF	TGTGCCAGCAGCGCAACACAGGGTTTCTCCTACAATGAGCAGTTCTTC
few	TRBV3-1	.	TRBJ2-3	CASSQVSGSRTDTQYF	TGTGCCAGCAGCCAAGTTTCCGGGAGTAGGACAGATACGCAGTATTTT
.	TRBV19	.	TRBJ2-7	CASSPNRGALYEQYF	TGTGCCAGTAGTCCCAACAGAGGGGCGCTCTACGAGCAGTACTTC
many	TRBV27	.	TRBJ1-6	CASSLLGSYNSPLHF	TGTGCCAGCAGTCTCCTGGGGTCCTATAATTCACCCCTCCACTTT
few	TRBV5-7	.	TRBJ1-5	CASSLARAGGNQPQHF	TGTGCCAGCAGCTTGGCCAGGGCAGGGGGCAATCAGCCCCAGCATTTT
many	TRBV2	.	TRBJ1-2	CASRADGLANYGYTF	TGTGCCAGCAGAGCGGACGGACTAGCTAACTATGGCTACACCTTC
many	TRBV7-2	.	TRBJ2-1	CASSLMLAAYNEQFF	TGTGCCAGCAGCCTGATGTTAGCCGCCTACAATGAGCAGTTCTTC
many	TRBV7-3	TRBD2	TRBJ2-1	CASSAHRDYNNEQFF	TGTGCCAGCAGCGCTCACCGGGACTATAACAATGAGCAGTTCTTC
many	TRBV12-3/TRBV12-4	.	TRBJ1-5	CASSSARYNSNQPQHF	TGTGCCAGCAGTTCCGCCCGGTATAATAGCAATCAGCCCCAGCATTTT
many	TRBV2	.	TRBJ1-1	CARPRDRSNTEAFF	TGTGCCAGACCCAGGGACCGTTCTAACACTGAAGCTTTCTTT
many	TRBV2	TRBD2	TRBJ2-3	CASSGPSGADTDTQYF	TGTGCCAGCAGTGGACCTAGCGGAGCAGACACAGATACGCAGTATTTT
many	TRBV27	TRBD1	TRBJ1-6	CASTSRQGFSNSPLHF	TGTGCCAGCACTTCCCGACAGGGATTTTCTAATTCACCCCTCCACTTT
many	TRBV11-2	TRBD1	TRBJ2-7	CASSPDRDIGEQYF	TGTGCCAGCAGCCCTGACAGGGACATAGGCGAGCAGTACTTC
few	TRBV12-3/TRBV12-4	TRBD1	TRBJ1-6	CASSFPGGWGNSPLHF	TGTGCCAGCAGTTTCCCAGGGGGCTGGGGTAATTCACCCCTCCACTTT
once	TRBV27	.	TRBJ2-7	CASSKEGQEQYF	TGTGCCAGCAGTAAGGAGGGACAGGAGCAGTACTTC
few	TRBV20-1	TRBD2	TRBJ2-3	CSARPIGLAGVVDTQYF	TGCAGTGCTAGACCGATAGGACTAGCGGGAGTGGTAGATACGCAGTATTTT
many	TRBV5-5	TRBD1	TRBJ2-1	CASSLVSPGQGRNEQFF	TGTGCCAGCAGCTTGGTATCTCCGGGACAGGGTCGCAATGAGCAGTTCTTC
few	TRBV29-1	TRBD1	TRBJ1-2	CSVEREQGANYGYTF	TGCAGCGTTGAAAGGGAACAGGGGGCTAACTATGGCTACACCTTC
.	TRBV29-1	TRBD1	TRBJ2-7	CSVEDRMSYEQYF	TGCAGCGTAGAGGACAGGATGTCCTACGAGCAGTACTTC
few	TRBV28	.	TRBJ2-2	CASSFQGAVAKTIKSNTGELFF	TGTGCCAGCAGTTTCCAAGGGGCCGTCGCTAAAACAATAAAATCGAACACCGGGGAGCTGTTTTTT
many	TRBV3-1	TRBD1	TRBJ1-6	CASSLRDRGSNSPLHF	TGTGCCAGCAGCCTCCGGGACAGGGGGTCTAATTCACCCCTCCACTTT
.	TRBV30	.	TRBJ2-5	CAWDPGEETQYF	TGTGCCTGGGACCCGGGGGAAGAGACCCAGTACTTC
.	TRBV6-1	TRBD2	TRBJ2-7	CASRTGTSGEVEQYF	TGTGCCAGCAGAACTGGGACTAGCGGAGAGGTAGAGCAGTACTTC
many	TRBV2	.	TRBJ1-2	CASSEELTVNYGYTF	TGTGCCAGCAGCGAAGAATTGACGGTGAACTATGGCTACACCTTC
many	TRBV20-1	.	TRBJ1-1	CSARDLKVNTEAFF	TGCAGTGCTAGAGATCTGAAGGTGAACACTGAAGCTTTCTTT
many	TRBV3-1	.	TRBJ2-7	CASGSGGPYEQYF	TGTGCCAGCGGTAGCGGAGGGCCCTACGAGCAGTACTTC